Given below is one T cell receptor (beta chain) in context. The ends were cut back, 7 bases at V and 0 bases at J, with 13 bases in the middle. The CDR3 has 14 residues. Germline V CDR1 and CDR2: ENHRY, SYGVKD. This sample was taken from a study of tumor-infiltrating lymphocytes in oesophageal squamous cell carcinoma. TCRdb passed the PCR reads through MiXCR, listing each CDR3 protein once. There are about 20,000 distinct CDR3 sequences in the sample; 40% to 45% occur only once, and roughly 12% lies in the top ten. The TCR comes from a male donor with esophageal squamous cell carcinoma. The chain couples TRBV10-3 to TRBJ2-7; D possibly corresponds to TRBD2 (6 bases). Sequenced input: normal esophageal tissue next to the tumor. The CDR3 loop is CAITPGGRSYEQYF. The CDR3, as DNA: TGTGCCATCACGCCCGGGGGTCGCTCCTACGAGCAGTACTTC.